This entry describes one T cell receptor (beta chain). Its antigen remains unknown. Trimming removed 5 bases from V and 5 bases from J, with 16 bases in between. The CDR3 sequence is 15 residues long. Germline V CDR1 and CDR2: LNHDA, SQIVND (reference sequence). Repertoires were generated with immunoSEQ multiplex PCR, while TCRdb's copy carries only in-frame clones and drops some. This table has about 2.4 million clones, roughly 93% appearing once. The data are from a study of shared clonotypes between healthy human individuals. Overall study findings and caveats: On the whole, naive subsets had larger estimated richness than memory subsets had.

The chain combines TRBV19 with TRBJ1-5; the D gene is possibly TRBD1 (6 bases). Sequencing was done on a sample of naive CD4+ T cells from PBMCs. Subset denoted: CD45RA+ positively selected. This receptor was taken from a man aged 18 to 30 in good health. Some clones in this sample may be carry-over from other donors' samples. The CDR3 sequence is CASSPFQGGDQPQHF. The CDR3 nucleotides read TGTGCCAGTAGTCCCTTCCAAGGGGGGGATCAGCCCCAGCATTTT.